What follows are 26 T cell receptor beta chains derived from one specimen sequenced in a study of cytomegalovirus exposure and HLA in healthy donors. PCR was performed using 60 Vbeta and 13 Jbeta primers. The method was immunoSEQ multiplex PCR; TCRdb's version includes in-frame clones alone and lacks a portion of them. The data show 180,000 or so clones, around 77% seen once. Sequences were obtained from PBMCs. The receptor set was obtained from a woman aged 25 to 39 in good health and CMV-seropositive.

This sequence joins TRBV28 and TRBJ2-5; TRBD1 aligns across 10 bases. CDR1 is MDHEN, CDR2 SYDVKM, per germline. This CDR3 spans 15 amino acids. Unmatched junction bases numbered 3, after V lost 4 bases and J lost 1 base. CDR3 loop: CASSSWDRGQETQYF. DNA of the CDR3: TGTGCCAGCAGTTCATGGGACAGGGGCCAAGAGACCCAGTACTTC.

The rearrangement uses TRBV27 and TRBJ2-5; 8 nucleotides line up with TRBD2. The V gene's germline CDR1 is MNHEY and CDR2 SMNVEV (reference sequence). After removal of 2 bases from V and 5 bases from J, the junction contained 4 bases not matched to a gene. The CDR3 has 14 amino acids. DNA for the CDR3: TGTGCCAGCAGTTTAAGCGGGGGAGGGGAGACCCAGTACTTC. Residues: CASSLSGGGETQYF.

This rearrangement joins TRBV19 to TRBJ2-5; D not resolved. CDR1 and CDR2 (germline): LNHDA, SQIVND (reference sequence). Trimming took off 3 bases at V and 5 bases at J, with 10 bases between the two ends. This CDR3 contains 13 residues. This chain's CDR3 is CASSISVRETQYF. Here the CDR3 DNA reads TGTGCCAGTAGTATCAGCGTAAGGGAGACCCAGTACTTC.

The chain combines TRBV7-2 with TRBJ1-6; a possible D gene is TRBD1 (5 bases). This CDR3 has 14 residues. Trimming shortened V by 1 base and J by 10 bases, and 11 bases separated the two germline ends. Germline V CDR1 and CDR2: SGHTA, FQGNSA. The CDR3 DNA reads as TGTGCCAGCAGCTTAGAGGACATGGAATCACCCCTCCACTTT. It specifies CASSLEDMESPLHF.

The chain links TRBV4-3 to TRBJ2-7; tentative D call: TRBD1 (5 bases). The germline CDR1 and CDR2 sequences are LGHNA and YSLEER. V lost 0 bases to trimming and J lost 2 bases, with 14 bases between them. CDR3 size: 16 residues. This CDR3 is CASSQDRRGATYEQYF. The CDR3 coding sequence is TGCGCCAGCAGCCAAGATAGAAGGGGCGCTACCTACGAGCAGTACTTC.

V usage is TRBV27 and J usage is TRBJ2-7; 7 positions agree with TRBD1. The germline V gene has CDR1 MNHEY and CDR2 SMNVEV (reference sequence). The CDR3 spans 14 residues. V shed 4 bases and J 1 base; nucleotides not matched to a gene: 4. The CDR3 region is CASSWTGRSYEQYF. CDR3 coding DNA: TGTGCCAGCAGTTGGACAGGACGATCCTACGAGCAGTACTTC.

This clone was seen more than once but under ten times. This CDR3 reads CASSPNVPGQGSGVQYF. The CDR3 region has the DNA TGTGCCAGTAGCCCTAACGTCCCGGGACAGGGTTCGGGTGTCCAGTACTTC. V is TRBV19 and J is TRBJ2-5, with 9 positions matching TRBD1. The CDR3 contains 17 residues. The J segment lost 10 bases and the V segment lost 6 bases, leaving 21 bases of the junction unmatched. Germline V CDR1 and CDR2: LNHDA, SQIVND (reference sequence).

The V call is TRBV18, the J call TRBJ2-3, with TRBD2 matching 11 bases. Trimming at V came to 6 bases and at J to 3 bases, leaving 8 bases not matched to a gene. Germline V lookup: CDR1 KGHSH, CDR2 LQKENI. There are 16 residues in the CDR3. For the CDR3, the DNA is TGTGCCAGCTCTCGCTCGACTAGCGGGGCAACAGATACGCAGTATTTT. Translating gives CASSRSTSGATDTQYF.

The chain links TRBV5-1 to TRBJ2-7; 10 bases align to TRBD2. This CDR3 has 14 amino acids. Per the germline V gene, CDR1 is SGHRS and CDR2 is YFSETQ. Unmatched junction bases numbered 7, after V lost 4 bases and J lost 6 bases. CDR3 loop: CASSGGLAQGEQYF. CDR3 bases: TGCGCCAGCAGCGGGGGACTAGCGCAAGGCGAGCAGTACTTC.

The chain links TRBV4-3 to TRBJ2-3; 12 positions match TRBD2. Trimming removed 0 bases from V and 5 bases from J; junction bases left unmatched: 9. Germline V gene lookup returns CDR1 LGHNA and CDR2 YSLEER. There are 18 residues in the CDR3. The DNA for the CDR3 is TGCGCCAGCAGCCAAGACGGGCTAGCGGGGGGGATGGTAGATACGCAGTATTTT. It translates to CASSQDGLAGGMVDTQYF.

This rearrangement joins TRBV5-8 to TRBJ1-1; D remains unclear. Between the trimmed V and J ends, which lost 2 bases and 0 bases, there was a span of 5 bases. CDR1 is SGHTS and CDR2 is YDEGEE in the germline V gene. The CDR3 length is 13 residues. CDR3: CASSLQMNTEAFF. CDR3 DNA sequence: TGTGCCAGCAGCTTACAGATGAACACTGAAGCTTTCTTT.

The chain joins TRBV6-5 to TRBJ1-6; 7 bases map to TRBD1. CDR3 length: 14 residues. Germline V gene lookup returns CDR1 MNHEY and CDR2 SVGAGI. The trim removed 4 bases at V and 7 bases at J, leaving 4 bases unmatched. CDR3 sequence reads: CASSLRQGNSPLHF. Here the CDR3 DNA reads TGTGCCAGCAGTTTGCGACAGGGAAATTCACCCCTCCACTTT.

J is TRBJ1-3 and V is TRBV5-1; no reliable D call. The CDR3 is 13 amino acids. The V gene's germline CDR1 is SGHRS and CDR2 YFSETQ. Trimming pared 3 bases from V and 0 bases from J, leaving 4 bases between. The CDR3 bases are TGCGCCAGCAGCTCCGGCTCTGGAAACACCATATATTTT. Translation: CASSSGSGNTIYF. The whole variable domain, remainder taken from reference TRBV5-1 and TRBJ1-3, is KAGVTQTPRYLIKTRGQQVTLSCSPISGHRSVSWYQQTPGQGLQFLFEYFSETQRNKGNFPGRFSGRQFSNSRSEMNVSTLELGDSALYLCASSSGSGNTIYFGEGSWLTVV.

V is TRBV6-1 and J is TRBJ2-5, with no clear D. Germline V gene lookup returns CDR1 MNHNS and CDR2 SASEGT. This CDR3 has 12 residues. Trimming removed 6 bases at V and 2 bases at J, with 7 bases between. In DNA form, the CDR3 reads TGTGCCAGCAGGCTCAGTCAAGAGACCCAGTACTTC. Its protein product is CASRLSQETQYF.

The chain recombines TRBV19 with TRBJ2-2; TRBD1 might be the D (6 bases). Between the trimmed V and J ends, which lost 6 bases and 2 bases, there was a span of 16 bases. There are 16 residues in the CDR3. CDR1 and CDR2 from the germline V gene are LNHDA and SQIVND (reference sequence). Here the CDR3 DNA reads TGTGCCAGTAGGGAATTCGGGACACTTAACACCGGGGAGCTGTTTTTT. Encoded protein: CASREFGTLNTGELFF. Looking up the rest from reference TRBV19 and TRBJ2-2 gives the full variable domain: DGGITQSPKYLFRKEGQNVTLSCEQNLNHDAMYWYRQDPGQGLRLIYYSQIVNDFQKGDIAEGYSVSREKKESFPLTVTSAQKNPTAFYLCASREFGTLNTGELFFGEGSRLTVL.

The table lists this clone with a few counts. The chain is built from TRBV19 and TRBJ1-4; the D gene is possibly TRBD1 (5 bases). The CDR3 is made up of 17 amino acids. The V gene lost 5 bases and the J gene lost 12 bases, with 28 bases spanning the gap. Germline V gene data show CDR1 as LNHDA and CDR2 as SQIVND (reference sequence). The CDR3, as DNA: TGTGCCAGTAGTCGCGCGACGGATGGGAGGGGCCGGTGGGAACTGTTTTTT. It specifies CASSRATDGRGRWELFF. The variable domain in full, completed from reference TRBV19 and TRBJ1-4, reads DGGITQSPKYLFRKEGQNVTLSCEQNLNHDAMYWYRQDPGQGLRLIYYSQIVNDFQKGDIAEGYSVSREKKESFPLTVTSAQKNPTAFYLCASSRATDGRGRWELFFGSGTQLSVL.

The J gene is TRBJ1-2, the V gene TRBV30; D is possibly TRBD1 (5 bases). This CDR3 spans 11 amino acids. Trimming took off 0 bases at V and 7 bases at J, with 6 bases between the two ends. CDR1 is GTSNPN and CDR2 is SVGIG in the germline V gene (reference sequence). The DNA of the CDR3 is TGTGCCTGGAGTGTGGGGGGTGGCTACACCTTC. It translates to CAWSVGGGYTF.

V is TRBV30 and J is TRBJ1-4; D unclear. The V and J ends lost 0 bases and 7 bases respectively, with 12 bases between them. CDR1 is GTSNPN, CDR2 SVGIG, per germline (reference sequence). The CDR3 extends over 14 amino acids. The CDR3 sequence is CAWSVSPRGEKLFF. CDR3 coding DNA: TGTGCCTGGAGTGTAAGCCCGAGAGGTGAAAAACTGTTTTTT.

This clone was counted a single time. The genes are TRBV4-3 and TRBJ1-5; D remains ambiguous. CDR3 length: 13 residues. The V end was cut by 1 base, the J end by 3 bases, with 4 bases between. The germline V gene encodes CDR1 LGHNA and CDR2 YSLEER. The CDR3 region has the DNA TGCGCCAGCAGCCAAGTCTTCAATCAGCCCCAGCATTTT. Translating gives CASSQVFNQPQHF.

CDR3 in amino acids: CASSSDRARRNQPQHF. CDR3 nucleotides: TGTGCCAGCAGTTCAGACAGGGCCCGAAGAAATCAGCCCCAGCATTTT. The V call is TRBV2, the J call TRBJ1-5, with 7 bases lining up with TRBD1. This CDR3 is built from 16 residues. V dropped 5 bases and J dropped 4; count of bases not matched to a gene: 11. In germline, CDR1 is SNHLY, CDR2 FYNNEI.

This chain uses TRBV30 with TRBJ1-3; D is uncertain. The V gene's germline CDR1 is GTSNPN and CDR2 SVGIG (reference sequence). The V and J ends lost 2 bases and 4 bases respectively, with 6 bases between them. The CDR3 length is 12 residues. For the CDR3, the DNA is TGTGCCTGGAGTTCAACAGGAAACACCATATATTTT. The encoded protein is CAWSSTGNTIYF.

V usage is TRBV5-1 and J usage is TRBJ2-5; TRBD1 is a possible D gene (6 bases). This CDR3 is built from 13 residues. From germline, CDR1 is SGHRS and CDR2 YFSETQ. Trimming took off 5 bases at V and 5 bases at J, with 13 bases between the two ends. The CDR3: CASRAPQGETQYF. DNA for the CDR3: TGCGCCAGCAGAGCTCCCCAGGGGGAGACCCAGTACTTC.

Note on this clone: The junction and the germline gene differ at one end; a read error may be behind it. V and J are TRBV7-9 and TRBJ2-7; maybe TRBD2 (5 bases). Germline V gene sequence: CDR1 SEHNR, CDR2 FQNEAQ (reference sequence). The CDR3 totals 12 residues. The CDR3 nucleotides are TGTTCCAGCAGCTTTGGGGAGTACGAGCAGTACTTC. Translating gives CSSSFGEYEQYF. The full variable domain, its missing parts supplied by reference TRBV7-9 and TRBJ2-7, is DTGVSQNPRHKITKRGQNVTFRCDPISEHNRLYWYRQTLGQGPEFLTYFQNEAQLEKSRLLSDRFSAERPKGSFSTLEIQRTEQGDSAMYLCSSSFGEYEQYFGPGTRLTVT.

The chain couples TRBV5-1 to TRBJ2-3; the D gene is possibly TRBD2 (6 bases). V lost 3 bases and J 2 bases, leaving 16 bases between the germline ends. The CDR3 is 16 amino acids. Germline CDR1 and CDR2: SGHRS and YFSETQ. The CDR3 DNA sequence: TGCGCCAGCAGCTGGGGAGGCGGGGCCTTCACAGATACGCAGTATTTT. Translation gives CASSWGGGAFTDTQYF.

V gene TRBV6-1 combines with J gene TRBJ2-7; 8 nucleotides align to TRBD1. After removal of 5 bases from V and 3 bases from J, the junction contained 9 bases not matched to a gene. In germline, CDR1 is MNHNS, CDR2 SASEGT. This CDR3 spans 15 amino acids. As DNA, the CDR3 is TGTGCCAGCAGTCTGGGGCCGGGACAGGTCTACGAGCAGTACTTC. Translating it yields CASSLGPGQVYEQYF.

The rearrangement uses TRBV5-1 and TRBJ2-7; D is possibly TRBD1 (6 bases). Trimming stripped 2 bases from V and 1 base from J, with 13 bases between. Germline CDR1 and CDR2: SGHRS and YFSETQ. The CDR3 is made up of 15 amino acids. This chain's CDR3 is CASSFSGVESYEQYF. The CDR3 nucleotides are TGCGCCAGCAGCTTCTCAGGGGTAGAGTCCTACGAGCAGTACTTC.